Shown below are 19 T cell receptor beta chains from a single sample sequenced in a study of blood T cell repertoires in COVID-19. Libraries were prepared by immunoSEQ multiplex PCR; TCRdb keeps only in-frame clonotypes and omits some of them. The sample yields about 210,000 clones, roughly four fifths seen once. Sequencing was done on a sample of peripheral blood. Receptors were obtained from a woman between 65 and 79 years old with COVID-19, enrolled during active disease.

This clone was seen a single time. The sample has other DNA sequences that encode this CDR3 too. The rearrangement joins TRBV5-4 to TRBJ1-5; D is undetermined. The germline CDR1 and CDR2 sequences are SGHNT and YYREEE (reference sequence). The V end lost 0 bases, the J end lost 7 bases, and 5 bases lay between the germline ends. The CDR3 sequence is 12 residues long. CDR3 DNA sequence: TGTGCCAGCAGCTTGGATAGACAGCCCCAGCATTTT. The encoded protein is CASSLDRQPQHF.

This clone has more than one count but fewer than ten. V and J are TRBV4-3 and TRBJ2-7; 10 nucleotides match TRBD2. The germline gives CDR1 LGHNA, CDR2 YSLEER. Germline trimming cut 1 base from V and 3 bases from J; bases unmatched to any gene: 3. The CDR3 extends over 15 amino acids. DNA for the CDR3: TGCGCCAGCAGCCAAGCTGTAGCGGGAGGCTACGAGCAGTACTTC. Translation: CASSQAVAGGYEQYF.

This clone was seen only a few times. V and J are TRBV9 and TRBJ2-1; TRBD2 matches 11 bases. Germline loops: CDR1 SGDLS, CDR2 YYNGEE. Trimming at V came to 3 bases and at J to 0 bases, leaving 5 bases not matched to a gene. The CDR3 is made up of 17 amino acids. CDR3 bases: TGTGCCAGCAGCGCCCAAACTAGCGGGGGCTCCTACAATGAGCAGTTCTTC. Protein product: CASSAQTSGGSYNEQFF.

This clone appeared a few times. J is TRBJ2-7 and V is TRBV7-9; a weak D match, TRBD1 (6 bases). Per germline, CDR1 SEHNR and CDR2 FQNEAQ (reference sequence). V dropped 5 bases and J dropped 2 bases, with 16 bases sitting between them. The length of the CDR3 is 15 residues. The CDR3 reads CASSPLSGHTYEQYF. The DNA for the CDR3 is TGTGCCAGCAGCCCACTGTCGGGACATACCTACGAGCAGTACTTC. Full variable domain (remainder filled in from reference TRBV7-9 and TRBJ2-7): DTGVSQNPRHKITKRGQNVTFRCDPISEHNRLYWYRQTLGQGPEFLTYFQNEAQLEKSRLLSDRFSAERPKGSFSTLEIQRTEQGDSAMYLCASSPLSGHTYEQYFGPGTRLTVT.

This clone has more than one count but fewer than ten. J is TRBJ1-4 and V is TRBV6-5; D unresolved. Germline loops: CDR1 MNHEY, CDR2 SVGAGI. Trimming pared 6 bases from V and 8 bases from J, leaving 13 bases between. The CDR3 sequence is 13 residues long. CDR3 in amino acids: CASRTGYGEKLFF. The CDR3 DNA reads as TGTGCCAGCAGGACGGGGTATGGGGAAAAACTGTTTTTT.

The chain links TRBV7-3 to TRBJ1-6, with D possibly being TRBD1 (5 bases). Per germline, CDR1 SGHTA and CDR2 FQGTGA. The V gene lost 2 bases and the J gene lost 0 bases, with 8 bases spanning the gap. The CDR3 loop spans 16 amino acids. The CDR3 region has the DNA TGTGCCAGCAGCTTACGACAGTTCTCCTATAATTCACCCCTCCACTTT. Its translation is CASSLRQFSYNSPLHF.

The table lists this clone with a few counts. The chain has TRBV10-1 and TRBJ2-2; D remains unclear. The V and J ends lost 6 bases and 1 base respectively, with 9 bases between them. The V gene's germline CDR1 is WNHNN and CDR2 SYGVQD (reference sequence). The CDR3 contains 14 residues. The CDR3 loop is CASRTEKNTGELFF. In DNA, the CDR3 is TGCGCCAGCAGGACGGAGAAGAACACCGGGGAGCTGTTTTTT.

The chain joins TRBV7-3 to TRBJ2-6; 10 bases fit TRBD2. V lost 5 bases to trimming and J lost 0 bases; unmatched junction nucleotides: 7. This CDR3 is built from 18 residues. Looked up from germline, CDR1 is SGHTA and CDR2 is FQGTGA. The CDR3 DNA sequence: TGTGCCAGCAGCGCCAAACTAGCGGGAAGCTCTGGGGCCAACGTCCTGACTTTC. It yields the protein CASSAKLAGSSGANVLTF.

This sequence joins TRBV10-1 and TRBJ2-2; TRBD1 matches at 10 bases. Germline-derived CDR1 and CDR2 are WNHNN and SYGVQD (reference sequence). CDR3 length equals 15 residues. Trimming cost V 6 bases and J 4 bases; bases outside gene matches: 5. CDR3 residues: CASSEGQGGTGELFF. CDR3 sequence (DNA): TGCGCCAGCAGCGAAGGACAGGGGGGCACCGGGGAGCTGTTTTTT.

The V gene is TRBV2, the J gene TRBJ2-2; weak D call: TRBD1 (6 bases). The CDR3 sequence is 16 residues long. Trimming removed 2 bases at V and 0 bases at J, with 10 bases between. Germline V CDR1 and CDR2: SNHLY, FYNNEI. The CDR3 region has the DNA TGTGCCAGCAGTGAACGGGCAGGGGCGAACACCGGGGAGCTGTTTTTT. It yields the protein CASSERAGANTGELFF.

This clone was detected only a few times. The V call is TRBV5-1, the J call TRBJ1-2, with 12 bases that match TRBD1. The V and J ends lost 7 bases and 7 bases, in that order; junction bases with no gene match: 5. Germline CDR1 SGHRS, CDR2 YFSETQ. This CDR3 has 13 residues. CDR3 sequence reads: CASGGTGGFGYTF. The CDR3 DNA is TGCGCCAGCGGCGGGACAGGGGGCTTTGGCTACACCTTC.

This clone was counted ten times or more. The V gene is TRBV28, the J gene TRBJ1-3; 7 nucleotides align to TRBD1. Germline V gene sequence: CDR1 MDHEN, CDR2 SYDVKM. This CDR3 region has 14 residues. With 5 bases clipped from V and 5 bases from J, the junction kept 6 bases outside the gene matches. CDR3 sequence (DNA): TGTGCCAGCAGTCCGACAGGGCGAAGAAACACCATATATTTT. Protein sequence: CASSPTGRRNTIYF.

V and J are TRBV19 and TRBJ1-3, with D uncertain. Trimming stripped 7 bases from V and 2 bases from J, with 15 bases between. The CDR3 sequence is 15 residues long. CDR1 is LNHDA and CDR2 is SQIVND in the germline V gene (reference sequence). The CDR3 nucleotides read TGTGCCAGTAAAGAAGGCCGACTGGCTGGAAACACCATATATTTT. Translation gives CASKEGRLAGNTIYF.

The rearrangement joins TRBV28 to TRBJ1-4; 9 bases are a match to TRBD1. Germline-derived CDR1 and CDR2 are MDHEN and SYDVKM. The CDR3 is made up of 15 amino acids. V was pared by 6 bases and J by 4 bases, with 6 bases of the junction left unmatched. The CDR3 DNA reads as TGTGCCAGCAGACGGGACAGGGCGGGTAATGAAAAACTGTTTTTT. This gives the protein CASRRDRAGNEKLFF.

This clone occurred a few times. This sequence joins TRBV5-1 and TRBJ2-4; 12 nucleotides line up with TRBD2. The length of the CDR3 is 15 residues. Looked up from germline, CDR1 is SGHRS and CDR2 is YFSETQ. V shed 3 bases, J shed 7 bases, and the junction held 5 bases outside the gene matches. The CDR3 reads CASSSLAGGPNIQYF. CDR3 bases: TGCGCCAGCAGCTCCCTAGCGGGAGGGCCGAACATTCAGTACTTC.

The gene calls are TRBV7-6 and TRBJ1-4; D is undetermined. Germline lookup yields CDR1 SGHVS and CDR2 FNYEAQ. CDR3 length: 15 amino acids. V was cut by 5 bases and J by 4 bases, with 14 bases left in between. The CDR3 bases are TGTGCCAGCAGCACCCGGCGGGCAGTTAATGAAAAACTGTTTTTT. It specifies CASSTRRAVNEKLFF.

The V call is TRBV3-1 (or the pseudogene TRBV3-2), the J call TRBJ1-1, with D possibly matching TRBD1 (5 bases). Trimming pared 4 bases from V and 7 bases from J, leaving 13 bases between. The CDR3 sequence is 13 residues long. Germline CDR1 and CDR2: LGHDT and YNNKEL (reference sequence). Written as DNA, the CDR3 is TGTGCCAGCAGCCCGCGAGACAGTAATGAAGCTTTCTTT. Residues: CASSPRDSNEAFF.

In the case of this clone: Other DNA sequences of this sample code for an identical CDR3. Here the CDR3 reads CASSLDRDQPQHF. In nucleotides, the CDR3 is TGTGCCAGCTCACTGGACAGGGACCAGCCCCAGCATTTT. This chain joins TRBV18 and TRBJ1-5; 8 bases are a match to TRBD1. With 4 bases clipped from V and 7 bases from J, the junction kept 3 bases outside the gene matches. Germline CDR1 reads KGHSH; CDR2 reads LQKENI. There are 13 residues in the CDR3.

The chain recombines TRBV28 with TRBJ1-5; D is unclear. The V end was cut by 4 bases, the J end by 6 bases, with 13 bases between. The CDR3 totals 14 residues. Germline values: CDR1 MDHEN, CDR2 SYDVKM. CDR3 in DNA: TGTGCCAGCAGTTCCACGATACTCCGTCAGCCCCAGCATTTT. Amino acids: CASSSTILRQPQHF.